The TCR beta chain under discussion was sequenced for a study of cytomegalovirus exposure and HLA in healthy donors. Study-level results: Cytomegalovirus status was reportedly diagnosed by the classifier with high sensitivity and specificity.

Details on this clone: What it binds is unknown.

The CDR3 length is 13 residues. V was cut by 8 bases and J by 0 bases, with 13 bases left in between. Germline assignment: CDR1 SQVTM and CDR2 ANQGSEA. The study ran its PCR with 60 Vbeta and 13 Jbeta primers. The protocol was immunoSEQ multiplex PCR, while the TCRdb copy is restricted to in-frame clones and leaves out a portion. The table includes 77,000 or so clones, 75% detected once. The gene calls are TRBV29-1 and TRBJ1-1, with D possibly matching TRBD1 (5 bases). The TCR sequence derives from a woman aged 35 to 49 in good health and CMV-seronegative. The sequencing sample was made of PBMCs. The CDR3 is CSSTTGVNTEAFF. CDR3 DNA: TGCAGCTCTACTACAGGAGTGAACACTGAAGCTTTCTTT. Drawing the rest from reference TRBV29-1 and TRBJ1-1, the complete variable domain is SAVISQKPSRDICQRGTSLTIQCQVDSQVTMMFWYRQQPGQSLTLIATANQGSEATYESGFVIDKFPISRPNLTFSTLTVSNMSPEDSSIYLCSSTTGVNTEAFFGQGTRLTVV.